These 14 T cell receptor beta chains came from one sample sequenced in a study of PD-L1 blockade in urothelial cancer (dated by TCRdb to about 2017). Preparation of the library involved the immunoSEQ multiplex PCR assay. The table was pulled from immuneACCESS by TCRdb, which kept in-frame rearrangements only. Such tables lose some clones; where checked, under half of the loss comes from unresolved V genes, and the rest has no known cause. Present in this sample are tens of thousands of clones, 70% to 90% of which were seen just once. The ten largest clones represent 3.7% of the sample. The sequences come from PBMCs, collected around atezolizumab (anti-PD-L1) treatment. The receptors come from a man aged 50 or older with urothelial cancer.

The V and J genes are TRBV6-5 and TRBJ1-1; weak D call: TRBD1 (6 bases). The CDR3 is 14 residues long. Germline assignment: CDR1 MNHEY and CDR2 SVGAGI. Between the trimmed V and J ends, which lost 4 bases and 1 base, there was a span of 10 bases. The CDR3 region has the DNA TGTGCCAGCAGTTCCCACAGGGAGAACACTGAAGCTTTCTTT. Its translation is CASSSHRENTEAFF.

This clone was detected only a few times. The V call is TRBV9, the J call TRBJ2-5; D possibly corresponds to TRBD1 (5 bases). Trimming pared 0 bases from V and 3 bases from J, leaving 18 bases between. The CDR3 is 17 amino acids. The germline gives CDR1 SGDLS, CDR2 YYNGEE. CDR3 residues: CASSVDEMAGLKETQYF. The CDR3 nucleotides read TGTGCCAGCAGCGTAGATGAGATGGCAGGGTTGAAAGAGACCCAGTACTTC.

The chain uses TRBV10-2 and TRBJ1-1, with D perhaps TRBD1 (5 bases). This CDR3 spans 13 amino acids. Trimming pared 6 bases from V and 4 bases from J, leaving 12 bases between. Germline V gene lookup returns CDR1 WSHSY and CDR2 SAAADI. CDR3 loop: CASRVGTGTEAFF. DNA of the CDR3: TGCGCCAGCAGGGTTGGGACTGGCACTGAAGCTTTCTTT.

The chain couples TRBV27 to TRBJ2-3, with 8 bases aligning to TRBD2. The CDR3 is 16 amino acids. Germline CDR1 reads MNHEY; CDR2 reads SMNVEV (reference sequence). The trim removed 4 bases at V and 1 base at J, leaving 7 bases unmatched. CDR3 protein: CASSSRKTSGTDTQYF. CDR3 coding DNA: TGTGCCAGCAGTTCTCGCAAGACTAGCGGCACAGATACGCAGTATTTT.

This clone was recorded only once. The rearrangement joins TRBV7-9 to TRBJ1-5, with TRBD1 as a possible D gene (6 bases). There are 13 residues in the CDR3. Trimming removed 4 bases from V and 6 bases from J, with 10 bases in between. Germline CDR1 reads SEHNR; CDR2 reads FQNEAQ (reference sequence). In DNA, the CDR3 is TGTGCCAGCAGCTCGAGGGGGGGTCAGCCCCAGCATTTT. Translated: CASSSRGGQPQHF.

The V and J genes are TRBV6-8 and TRBJ1-2; D is uncertain. The CDR3 is 18 amino acids. CDR1 is MNHGY and CDR2 is SAAAGT in the germline V gene. V was shortened by 4 bases and J by 4 bases, with 25 bases between the two germline ends. The CDR3 bases are TGTGCCAGCAGTTGTAGAACACGCTCTACTAGAAAGACCTATGGCTACACCTTC. It is translated as CASSCRTRSTRKTYGYTF.

The chain has TRBV10-3 and TRBJ2-2, with D possibly being TRBD2 (6 bases). Looked up from germline, CDR1 is ENHRY and CDR2 is SYGVKD. V was trimmed by 6 bases and J by 0 bases, leaving 8 bases between them. This CDR3 contains 14 residues. CDR3 in DNA: TGTGCCATCAGGTGGGGGGCGAACACCGGGGAGCTGTTTTTT. This gives the protein CAIRWGANTGELFF.

Concerning this clone: Here the CDR3 omits its conserved ending phenylalanine or tryptophan, so a read error is the likely source. The CDR3: CASMLWGTEAFV. The CDR3 DNA reads as TGTGCCAGCATGCTTTGGGGCACTGAAGCTTTCGTT. The J gene is TRBJ1-1, the V gene TRBV6-1; D ambiguous. V lost 7 bases to trimming and J lost 4 bases, with 10 bases between them. Germline CDR1 and CDR2: MNHNS and SASEGT. CDR3 size: 12 residues.

The V and J genes are TRBV28 and TRBJ2-5, with TRBD1 as a possible D gene (6 bases). The CDR3 spans 15 residues. V lost 5 bases, J lost 1 base, and 14 bases lay in between. Germline V lookup: CDR1 MDHEN, CDR2 SYDVKM. CDR3 nucleotide sequence: TGTGCCAGCAGTCCAACAGGGATCTTCCAAGAGACCCAGTACTTC. Protein sequence: CASSPTGIFQETQYF. The full variable domain, with the rest looked up from reference TRBV28 and TRBJ2-5, is DVKVTQSSRYLVKRTGEKVFLECVQDMDHENMFWYRQDPGLGLRLIYFSYDVKMKEKGDIPEGYSVSREKKERFSLILESASTNQTSMYLCASSPTGIFQETQYFGPGTRLLVL.

The J gene is TRBJ2-6, the V gene TRBV5-1, with D perhaps TRBD2 (6 bases). The CDR3 runs 15 residues. Germline V gene lookup returns CDR1 SGHRS and CDR2 YFSETQ. Trimming took 2 bases from V and 1 from J, leaving 7 bases between them. CDR3 nucleotide sequence: TGCGCCAGCAGCTTTGGGGGGTCTGGGGCCAACGTCCTGACTTTC. Translating it yields CASSFGGSGANVLTF.

The chain couples TRBV29-1 to TRBJ1-1, with 7 bases lining up with TRBD1. The junction had 10 bases not matched to a gene; V was cut back by 7 bases and J by 11 bases. CDR3 length: 11 residues. Germline assignment: CDR1 SQVTM and CDR2 ANQGSEA. The CDR3 loop is CSAEVGQAAFF. The CDR3 DNA is TGCAGCGCCGAGGTAGGACAGGCCGCTTTCTTT.

CDR3 sequence: CASSSPGTGVTDTQYF. CDR3 in DNA: TGTGCCAGCAGTTCCCCCGGGACAGGGGTCACAGATACGCAGTATTTT. This chain joins TRBV7-3 and TRBJ2-3; 10 bases line up with TRBD1. In germline, CDR1 is SGHTA, CDR2 FQGTGA. Trimming cost V 6 bases and J 2 bases; bases outside gene matches: 8. The CDR3 spans 16 residues.

This clone has only a few counts. This chain uses TRBV19 with TRBJ1-4; 7 nucleotides match TRBD1. V was clipped by 3 bases and J by 8 bases; unmatched bases: 15. The CDR3 is 17 residues long. Germline assignment: CDR1 LNHDA and CDR2 SQIVND (reference sequence). Here the CDR3 reads CASSMPTRGVEEEKLFF. The CDR3, as DNA: TGTGCCAGTAGTATGCCAACCAGGGGGGTGGAGGAAGAAAAACTGTTTTTT.

The chain uses TRBV11-2 and TRBJ1-3; TRBD1 matches at 7 bases. CDR1 SGHAT and CDR2 FQNNGV come from the germline V gene. The CDR3 covers 14 residues. Trimming cost V 5 bases and J 0 bases; bases outside gene matches: 1. In DNA form, the CDR3 reads TGTGCCAGCAGCCGGGACAGCTCTGGAAACACCATATATTTT. Protein: CASSRDSSGNTIYF.